The rows below give T cell receptor beta chains drawn from one sample of a study of a mutant IDH1 vaccine in newly diagnosed glioma. These receptors have no known antigen. Data came from immunoSEQ multiplex PCR; TCRdb stores just in-frame clones and leaves some out. This table has 20,000 to 25,000 clones, about 70% appearing once. Sequenced material: peripheral blood mononuclear cells (PBMCs), taken from a glioma patient whose treatment included an IDH1 peptide vaccine. The receptor set was obtained from a man aged 18 to 29 with glioma. Some clones in this sample may be carry-over from other donors' samples. The CDR3 runs from the conserved cysteine through the conserved F or W. Fields, in order: clone size, CDR3 length, D gene, V gene, J gene, CDR3 DNA, CDR3 protein. The D gene is left open where the match is weak. Clone size appears in some rows only: once, few, many, or a class for an expanded clone.

abundance: few
len: 14
d_gene: .
v_gene: TRBV5-1
j_gene: TRBJ2-7
CDR3nt: TGCGCCAGCAGCTTGGCGGACGGATACTACGAGCAGTACTTC
CDR3aa: CASSLADGYYEQYF

abundance: .
len: 16
d_gene: .
v_gene: TRBV29-1
j_gene: TRBJ2-7
CDR3nt: TGCAGCGTTGAAGATCGGTTGGCCGTAACAGGGATCGAGCAGTACTTC
CDR3aa: CSVEDRLAVTGIEQYF

abundance: few
len: 19
d_gene: TRBD1
v_gene: TRBV10-1
j_gene: TRBJ1-5
CDR3nt: TGCGCCAGCACCCCGGAACCTGGACAGGGGAAGGATAGCAATCAGCCCCAGCATTTT
CDR3aa: CASTPEPGQGKDSNQPQHF

abundance: few
len: 15
d_gene: TRBD1
v_gene: TRBV12-5
j_gene: TRBJ1-5
CDR3nt: TGTGCTAGTGGTTTGGGGACAGGGGCCAATCAGCCCCAGCATTTT
CDR3aa: CASGLGTGANQPQHF

abundance: few
len: 14
d_gene: .
v_gene: TRBV29-1
j_gene: TRBJ2-3
CDR3nt: TGCAGCGTTCAAGTACAGGCCTCCACAGATACGCAGTATTTT
CDR3aa: CSVQVQASTDTQYF

abundance: .
len: 16
d_gene: .
v_gene: TRBV9
j_gene: TRBJ1-3
CDR3nt: TGTGCCAGCAGCACCCGGGCCTTGAGCTCTGGAAACACCATATATTTT
CDR3aa: CASSTRALSSGNTIYF

abundance: once
len: 14
d_gene: .
v_gene: TRBV4-2
j_gene: TRBJ2-2
CDR3nt: TGTGCCAGCAGCCAAGGGACTTCCACCGGGGAGCTGTTTTTT
CDR3aa: CASSQGTSTGELFF

abundance: once
len: 13
d_gene: .
v_gene: TRBV7-2
j_gene: TRBJ2-7
CDR3nt: TGTGCCAGCAGACCATCGTCCCGGCCCGAGCAGTACTTC
CDR3aa: CASRPSSRPEQYF

abundance: .
len: 14
d_gene: .
v_gene: TRBV2
j_gene: TRBJ1-1
CDR3nt: TGTGCCAGCAGGGGAGAACCCCTGAACACTGAAGCTTTCTTT
CDR3aa: CASRGEPLNTEAFF

abundance: few
len: 13
d_gene: .
v_gene: TRBV5-6
j_gene: TRBJ1-1
CDR3nt: TGTGCCAGCAGCTCCGTCGGGGTCACTGAAGCTTTCTTT
CDR3aa: CASSSVGVTEAFF

abundance: few
len: 15
d_gene: .
v_gene: TRBV28
j_gene: TRBJ1-2
CDR3nt: TGTGCCAGCAGTCCTCCACCAACAGGGACCGGGGGCTACACCTTC
CDR3aa: CASSPPPTGTGGYTF

abundance: medium-sized
len: 16
d_gene: .
v_gene: TRBV9
j_gene: TRBJ2-1
CDR3nt: TGTGCCAGCTCCCTTGAAGGTACCGAATCCTACAATGAGCAGTTCTTC
CDR3aa: CASSLEGTESYNEQFF

abundance: few
len: 12
d_gene: .
v_gene: TRBV7-9
j_gene: TRBJ1-1
CDR3nt: TGTGCCAGCCGGGGGATGAACACTGAAGCTTTCTTT
CDR3aa: CASRGMNTEAFF

abundance: .
len: 14
d_gene: .
v_gene: TRBV7-6
j_gene: TRBJ2-7
CDR3nt: TGTGCCAGCAGCTTATCAGGGAGCTCCTACGAGCAGTACTTC
CDR3aa: CASSLSGSSYEQYF

abundance: .
len: 15
d_gene: TRBD1
v_gene: TRBV2
j_gene: TRBJ2-2
CDR3nt: TGTGCCAGCAGTATTGACAGGGGGAACACCGGGGAGCTGTTTTTT
CDR3aa: CASSIDRGNTGELFF

abundance: .
len: 12
d_gene: .
v_gene: TRBV2
j_gene: TRBJ1-2
CDR3nt: TGTGCCAGCACAACGGGAGACTATGGCTACACCTTC
CDR3aa: CASTTGDYGYTF

abundance: .
len: 16
d_gene: .
v_gene: TRBV2
j_gene: TRBJ1-2
CDR3nt: TGTGCCAGCAGGAAAGACGCTGCGGGGGCGGGCTATGGCTACACCTTC
CDR3aa: CASRKDAAGAGYGYTF

abundance: .
len: 13
d_gene: .
v_gene: TRBV6-5
j_gene: TRBJ1-5
CDR3nt: TGTGCCAGCAAACCGGGATACAATCAGCCCCAGCATTTT
CDR3aa: CASKPGYNQPQHF

abundance: .
len: 13
d_gene: .
v_gene: TRBV4-3
j_gene: TRBJ1-1
CDR3nt: TGCGCCAGCAGCCAAGGAAGGTGGACCGAGACTTTCTTT
CDR3aa: CASSQGRWTETFF

abundance: .
len: 15
d_gene: .
v_gene: TRBV9
j_gene: TRBJ2-4
CDR3nt: TGTGCCAGCAGCCCCGGTCGGACAGACAAAAACATTCAGTACTTC
CDR3aa: CASSPGRTDKNIQYF

abundance: .
len: 16
d_gene: .
v_gene: TRBV7-9
j_gene: TRBJ2-5
CDR3nt: TGTGCCAGCAGCGACCTACAGGAGTTGCAACAAGAGACCCAGTACTTC
CDR3aa: CASSDLQELQQETQYF

abundance: .
len: 14
d_gene: .
v_gene: TRBV19
j_gene: TRBJ1-5
CDR3nt: TGTGCCAGTAGTTGGGGGGCCTCTAATCAGCCCCAGCATTTT
CDR3aa: CASSWGASNQPQHF

abundance: few
len: 16
d_gene: .
v_gene: TRBV19
j_gene: TRBJ1-5
CDR3nt: TGTGCCAGTAGTATATCTCGCAGAAACCTCAATCAGCCCCAGCATTTT
CDR3aa: CASSISRRNLNQPQHF

abundance: .
len: 13
d_gene: .
v_gene: TRBV12-5
j_gene: TRBJ2-7
CDR3nt: TGTGCTAGTGATCTATCCTACTCCTACGAGCAGTACTTC
CDR3aa: CASDLSYSYEQYF

abundance: .
len: 15
d_gene: TRBD2
v_gene: TRBV5-1
j_gene: TRBJ2-7
CDR3nt: TGCGCCAGCCGTCTCGCTAGCGGAAGCTCCTACGAGCAGTACTTC
CDR3aa: CASRLASGSSYEQYF

abundance: few
len: 13
d_gene: .
v_gene: TRBV5-5
j_gene: TRBJ1-1
CDR3nt: TGTGCCAGCAGCTTCCTATTGAGCACTGAAGCTTTCTTT
CDR3aa: CASSFLLSTEAFF

abundance: .
len: 15
d_gene: .
v_gene: TRBV7-9
j_gene: TRBJ1-1
CDR3nt: TGTGCCAGCAGCGACACGAGGGGCAGTAACACTGAAGCTTTCTTT
CDR3aa: CASSDTRGSNTEAFF

abundance: .
len: 12
d_gene: .
v_gene: TRBV19
j_gene: TRBJ1-2
CDR3nt: TGTGCCAGTAGTCTACAGGGAAGCGGCTACACCTTC
CDR3aa: CASSLQGSGYTF

abundance: .
len: 15
d_gene: TRBD1
v_gene: TRBV7-8
j_gene: TRBJ1-6
CDR3nt: TGTGCCAGCAGCTATGACAGGGGTAGTAGGTCACCCCTCCACTTT
CDR3aa: CASSYDRGSRSPLHF

abundance: .
len: 15
d_gene: TRBD1
v_gene: TRBV6-4
j_gene: TRBJ2-1
CDR3nt: TGTGCCAGCAGTGACACAGGGACAGGGGTACAATTAACGTTCTTC
CDR3aa: CASSDTGTGVQLTFF

abundance: .
len: 11
d_gene: .
v_gene: TRBV30
j_gene: TRBJ2-3
CDR3nt: TGTGCCTGGAGTCCGGTAGATACGCAGTATTTT
CDR3aa: CAWSPVDTQYF

abundance: .
len: 15
d_gene: .
v_gene: TRBV9
j_gene: TRBJ1-1
CDR3nt: TGTGCCAGCAGCGTAGCGGGGATCTCCAACACTGAAGCTTTCTTT
CDR3aa: CASSVAGISNTEAFF

abundance: .
len: 16
d_gene: .
v_gene: TRBV18
j_gene: TRBJ1-3
CDR3nt: TGTGCCAGCTCACCACCGGTCGGGGTCTCTGGAAACACCATATATTTT
CDR3aa: CASSPPVGVSGNTIYF

abundance: .
len: 14
d_gene: TRBD1
v_gene: TRBV10-3
j_gene: TRBJ1-1
CDR3nt: TGTGCCATCAGTTCCGACAGGGCGTCGACTGAAGCTTTCTTT
CDR3aa: CAISSDRASTEAFF

abundance: .
len: 18
d_gene: .
v_gene: TRBV7-2
j_gene: TRBJ2-7
CDR3nt: TGTGCCAGCAGCCCCCCAATCGTCGCTGGGCCCGTTTTCTACGAGCAGTACTTC
CDR3aa: CASSPPIVAGPVFYEQYF

abundance: .
len: 16
d_gene: .
v_gene: TRBV18
j_gene: TRBJ1-5
CDR3nt: TGTGCCAGCTCACTTGCGGGGGGGGGAAGCAATCAGCCCCAGCATTTT
CDR3aa: CASSLAGGGSNQPQHF

abundance: few
len: 15
d_gene: .
v_gene: TRBV12-2
j_gene: TRBJ1-5
CDR3nt: TGTGCAAGTCGCTTGGAGACCTCTCCCGATCAGCCCCAGCATTTT
CDR3aa: CASRLETSPDQPQHF

abundance: once
len: 14
d_gene: .
v_gene: TRBV27
j_gene: TRBJ2-2
CDR3nt: TGTGCCAGCGCGAGGGGGGCGGAAACCGGGGAGCTGTTTTTT
CDR3aa: CASARGAETGELFF

abundance: .
len: 14
d_gene: .
v_gene: TRBV2
j_gene: TRBJ1-1
CDR3nt: TGTGCCAGCAGTGAGGGCAGAAAGAACACTGAAGCTTTCTTT
CDR3aa: CASSEGRKNTEAFF

abundance: .
len: 17
d_gene: TRBD1
v_gene: TRBV5-1
j_gene: TRBJ2-1
CDR3nt: TGCGCCAGCAGCTTGGGGGGACAGGGGGAAGGGGTTAATGAGCAGTTCTTC
CDR3aa: CASSLGGQGEGVNEQFF